These 16 T cell receptor beta chains originate from one sample sequenced in a study of a mutant IDH1 vaccine in newly diagnosed glioma. Method: immunoSEQ multiplex PCR; TCRdb's copy keeps in-frame clones and lacks some. The sample shows approximately 41,000 clones, roughly four fifths of them seen only once. Specified time point: week 23, last vaccination. Doses comprised 300 ug of mutant IDH1 20-mer peptide each, plus topical imiquimod. No antigens are known for them. The sample in question was PBMCs, obtained from a glioma patient whose treatment included an IDH1 peptide vaccine. These receptors were obtained from a man in his forties with glioma.

V gene TRBV18 combines with J gene TRBJ2-7; 7 nucleotides agree with TRBD1. Germline CDR1 is KGHSH and CDR2 is LQKENI. With 3 bases clipped from V and 7 bases from J, the junction kept 9 bases outside the gene matches. The CDR3 has 14 residues. The CDR3 coding sequence is TGTGCCAGCTCACCTAACCGGGACAGTGGGGAGCAGTACTTC. Translating it yields CASSPNRDSGEQYF.

The DNA for the CDR3 is TGTGCCAGCAACCGAGAGGTAGCGGGAGGTTGGGTTGAGCAGTTCTTC. This gives the protein CASNREVAGGWVEQFF. The chain combines TRBV2 with TRBJ2-1; 10 nucleotides agree with TRBD2. V dropped 7 bases and J dropped 9; count of bases not matched to a gene: 15. Germline V lookup: CDR1 SNHLY, CDR2 FYNNEI. The CDR3 spans 16 residues.

The chain has TRBV4-1 and TRBJ1-2, with D perhaps matching TRBD1 (5 bases). CDR3 length equals 15 residues. Per the germline V gene, CDR1 is MGHRA and CDR2 is YSYEKL. Trimming shortened V by 4 bases and J by 4 bases, and 16 bases separated the two germline ends. CDR3 sequence (DNA): TGCGCCAGCAGCCGGGGACCGGCCGGTGGCTATGGCTACACCTTC. Amino acid sequence: CASSRGPAGGYGYTF.

In its sample, this clone was seen a few times. V is TRBV7-9 and J is TRBJ1-3; D unresolved. Germline V CDR1 and CDR2: SEHNR, FQNEAQ (reference sequence). Trimming left V 8 bases short and J 1 base short, with 6 bases between. The CDR3 runs 12 residues. The CDR3 sequence: CASETSGNTIYF. The CDR3 nucleotides read TGTGCCAGCGAGACGTCTGGAAACACCATATATTTT. Variable domain in full (rest from reference TRBV7-9 and TRBJ1-3): DTGVSQNPRHKITKRGQNVTFRCDPISEHNRLYWYRQTLGQGPEFLTYFQNEAQLEKSRLLSDRFSAERPKGSFSTLEIQRTEQGDSAMYLCASETSGNTIYFGEGSWLTVV.

V usage is TRBV5-4 and J usage is TRBJ1-1; no clear D gene. Looked up from germline, CDR1 is SGHNT and CDR2 is YYREEE (reference sequence). Trimming removed 6 bases at V and 6 bases at J, with 15 bases between. This CDR3 has 13 amino acids. CDR3 region: CASTNWGTAEAFF. DNA for the CDR3: TGTGCCAGCACCAACTGGGGAACAGCTGAAGCTTTCTTT.

The genes are TRBV4-2 and TRBJ2-5; 8 bases are shared with TRBD2. The V gene end was trimmed by 0 bases and the J gene end by 5 bases; junction bases not matched to a gene: 2. Germline CDR1 and CDR2: LGHNA and YNFKEQ. The CDR3 extends over 14 amino acids. CDR3 sequence reads: CASSQEGGRETQYF. For the CDR3, the DNA is TGTGCCAGCAGCCAAGAAGGCGGGAGGGAGACCCAGTACTTC.

The chain is built from TRBV9 and TRBJ1-1; tentatively, D is TRBD1 (6 bases). V was cut by 3 bases and J by 3 bases, with 15 bases left in between. CDR3 length: 15 amino acids. The germline gives CDR1 SGDLS, CDR2 YYNGEE. DNA of the CDR3: TGTGCCAGCAGCGCTACCTGGGGGCTGGACACTGAAGCTTTCTTT. This encodes CASSATWGLDTEAFF.

This sequence joins TRBV27 and TRBJ2-3; D is possibly TRBD1 (6 bases). The CDR3 sequence is 13 residues long. Deletions cut 4 bases from V and 6 bases from J, with 11 bases between. Germline V gene sequence: CDR1 MNHEY, CDR2 SMNVEV (reference sequence). Written as DNA, the CDR3 is TGTGCCAGCAGTTCAGGGGTCACCGATACGCAGTATTTT. Protein sequence: CASSSGVTDTQYF.

The V and J genes are TRBV11-3 and TRBJ1-1; possible D gene TRBD1, 5 bases. The V gene lost 5 bases and the J gene lost 0 bases, with 7 bases spanning the gap. The CDR3 is made up of 13 amino acids. Germline CDR1 is SGHNT and CDR2 is YENEEA. CDR3 DNA sequence: TGTGCCAGCAGCCCGGACATGAACACTGAAGCTTTCTTT. Residues: CASSPDMNTEAFF.

This clone was recorded a few times. The chain links TRBV28 to TRBJ2-3; 7 bases match TRBD2. The CDR3 extends over 15 amino acids. With V trimmed by 8 bases and J by 1 base, 9 bases remained unmatched. Germline CDR1 MDHEN, CDR2 SYDVKM. The CDR3 region has the DNA TGTGCCAGCGGTGGGCTAGCGGACCGCACAGATACGCAGTATTTT. Encoded protein: CASGGLADRTDTQYF.

The chain recombines TRBV11-3 with TRBJ1-2; 7 nucleotides match TRBD1. J lost 8 bases, V lost 2 bases, and 8 bases had no gene match. CDR3 length equals 14 residues. Germline CDR1 and CDR2: SGHNT and YENEEA. The CDR3: CASSLNQQGSGYTF. DNA of the CDR3: TGTGCCAGCAGCTTAAACCAACAGGGGTCGGGCTACACCTTC. The full variable domain, its missing parts supplied by reference TRBV11-3 and TRBJ1-2, is EAGVVQSPRYKIIEKKQPVAFWCNPISGHNTLYWYLQNLGQGPELLIRYENEEAVDDSQLPKDRFSAERLKGVDSTLKIQPAELGDSAVYLCASSLNQQGSGYTFGSGTRLTVV.

This clone was found a few times. The V and J genes are TRBV7-9 and TRBJ1-2; 8 bases are a match to TRBD1. The trim removed 4 bases at V and 4 bases at J, leaving 5 bases unmatched. The CDR3 extends over 14 amino acids. Germline V gives CDR1 SEHNR, CDR2 FQNEAQ (reference sequence). This CDR3 is CASSSDRDGYGYTF. In nucleotides, the CDR3 is TGTGCCAGCAGCTCGGACAGGGATGGCTATGGCTACACCTTC.

Comments on this clone: The sample carries other DNA sequences with the same CDR3. The CDR3 DNA reads TGTGCCAGCTCACCATCTGGGGATCAGCCCCAGCATTTT. Protein sequence: CASSPSGDQPQHF. The V call is TRBV18, the J call TRBJ1-5; no reliable D call. The CDR3 is 13 residues long. With 2 bases removed from V and 5 bases from J, the gap between germline ends came to 7 bases. In germline, CDR1 is KGHSH, CDR2 LQKENI.

The chain uses TRBV18 and TRBJ1-5; 10 bases are a match to TRBD1. CDR3 size: 14 residues. Germline lookup yields CDR1 KGHSH and CDR2 LQKENI. Trimming at V came to 9 bases and at J to 5 bases, leaving 7 bases not matched to a gene. The CDR3 sequence: CARETGGEDQPQHF. The DNA for the CDR3 is TGTGCCAGGGAGACAGGGGGCGAAGATCAGCCCCAGCATTTT.

This rearrangement joins TRBV2 to TRBJ2-1; D gene ambiguous. The CDR3 is 16 residues long. V was clipped by 6 bases and J by 2 bases, with 17 bases between them. Per the germline V gene, CDR1 is SNHLY and CDR2 is FYNNEI. The CDR3 loop reads CASRKNPQVTYNEQFF. CDR3 DNA sequence: TGTGCCAGCAGGAAGAATCCTCAGGTCACCTACAATGAGCAGTTCTTC.

The CDR3 DNA sequence: TGTGCCAGCAGTTCCAACCGGGACAGGCCTTATAGCAATCAGCCCCAGCATTTT. Its translation: CASSSNRDRPYSNQPQHF. The chain is built from TRBV27 and TRBJ1-5, with 8 bases aligning to TRBD1. V gave up 4 bases and J gave up 0 bases; unmatched junction bases: 11. This CDR3 is built from 18 residues. Germline V gene sequence: CDR1 MNHEY, CDR2 SMNVEV (reference sequence).